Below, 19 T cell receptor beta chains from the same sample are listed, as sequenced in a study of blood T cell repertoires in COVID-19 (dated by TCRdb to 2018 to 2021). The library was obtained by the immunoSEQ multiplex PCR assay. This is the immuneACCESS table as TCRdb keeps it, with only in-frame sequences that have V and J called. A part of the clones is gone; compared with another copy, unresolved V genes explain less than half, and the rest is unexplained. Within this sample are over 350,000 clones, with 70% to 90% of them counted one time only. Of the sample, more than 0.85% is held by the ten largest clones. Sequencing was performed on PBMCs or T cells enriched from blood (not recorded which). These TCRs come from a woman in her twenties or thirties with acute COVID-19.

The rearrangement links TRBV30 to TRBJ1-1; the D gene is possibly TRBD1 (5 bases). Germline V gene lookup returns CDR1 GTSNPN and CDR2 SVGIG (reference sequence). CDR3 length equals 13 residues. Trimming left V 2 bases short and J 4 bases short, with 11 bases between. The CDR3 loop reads CAWSLGPLTEAFF. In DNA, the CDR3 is TGTGCCTGGAGTTTGGGGCCGCTCACTGAAGCTTTCTTT.

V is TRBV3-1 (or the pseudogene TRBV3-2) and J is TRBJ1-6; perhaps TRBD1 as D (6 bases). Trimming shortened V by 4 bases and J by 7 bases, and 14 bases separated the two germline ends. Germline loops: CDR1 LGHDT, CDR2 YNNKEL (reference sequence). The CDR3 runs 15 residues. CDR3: CASSPGQSPNSPLHF. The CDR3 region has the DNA TGTGCCAGCAGCCCTGGACAGTCCCCAAATTCACCCCTCCACTTT.

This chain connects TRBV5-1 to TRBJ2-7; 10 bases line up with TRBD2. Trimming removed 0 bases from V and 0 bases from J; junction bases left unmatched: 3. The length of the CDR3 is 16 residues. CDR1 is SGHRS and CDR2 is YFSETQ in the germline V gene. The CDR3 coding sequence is TGCGCCAGCAGCTTGGGGCTAGCGGGGGACTCCTACGAGCAGTACTTC. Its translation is CASSLGLAGDSYEQYF.

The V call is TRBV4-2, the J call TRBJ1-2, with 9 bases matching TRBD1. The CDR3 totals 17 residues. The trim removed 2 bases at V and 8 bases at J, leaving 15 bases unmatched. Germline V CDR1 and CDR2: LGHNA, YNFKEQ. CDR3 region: CASSQNMNGQGTRGYTF. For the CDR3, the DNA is TGTGCCAGCAGCCAAAACATGAACGGACAGGGGACCCGCGGCTACACCTTC.

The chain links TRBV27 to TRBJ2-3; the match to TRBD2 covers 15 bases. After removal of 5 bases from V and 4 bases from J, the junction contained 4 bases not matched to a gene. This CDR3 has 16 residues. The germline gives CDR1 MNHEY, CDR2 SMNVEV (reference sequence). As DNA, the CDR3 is TGTGCCAGCAGTCCGGGACTAGCGGGGGGCGCAGATACGCAGTATTTT. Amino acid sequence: CASSPGLAGGADTQYF.

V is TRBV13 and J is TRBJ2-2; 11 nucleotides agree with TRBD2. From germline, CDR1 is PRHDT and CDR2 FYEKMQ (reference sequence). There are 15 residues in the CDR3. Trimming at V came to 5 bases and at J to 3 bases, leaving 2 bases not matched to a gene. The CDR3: CASSHSGGDTGELFF. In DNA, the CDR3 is TGTGCCAGCAGCCATAGCGGGGGGGACACCGGGGAGCTGTTTTTT. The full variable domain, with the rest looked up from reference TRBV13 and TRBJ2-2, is AAGVIQSPRHLIKEKRETATLKCYPIPRHDTVYWYQQGPGQDPQFLISFYEKMQSDKGSIPDRFSAQQFSDYHSELNMSSLELGDSALYFCASSHSGGDTGELFFGEGSRLTVL.

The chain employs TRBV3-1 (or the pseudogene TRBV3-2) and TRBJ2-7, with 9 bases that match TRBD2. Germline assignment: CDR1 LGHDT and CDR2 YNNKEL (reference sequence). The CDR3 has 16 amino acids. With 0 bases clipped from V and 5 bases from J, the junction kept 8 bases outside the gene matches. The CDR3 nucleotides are TGTGCCAGCAGCCAAGATCAGGCGGGGGGGACCCACGAGCAGTACTTC. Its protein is CASSQDQAGGTHEQYF.

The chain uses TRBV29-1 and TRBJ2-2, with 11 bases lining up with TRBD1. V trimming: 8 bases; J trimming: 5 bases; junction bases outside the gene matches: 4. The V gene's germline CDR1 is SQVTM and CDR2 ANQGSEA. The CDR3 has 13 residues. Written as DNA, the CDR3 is TGCAGCACGGACAGGGGGCGGACCGGGGAGCTGTTTTTT. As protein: CSTDRGRTGELFF.

This CDR3 is CASTPDPRATNEKLFF. In DNA, the CDR3 is TGCGCCAGCACGCCGGACCCCAGGGCAACTAATGAAAAACTGTTTTTT. The V and J genes are TRBV5-1 and TRBJ1-4; D may be TRBD1 (5 bases). Looked up from germline, CDR1 is SGHRS and CDR2 is YFSETQ. This CDR3 has 16 residues. V shed 6 bases and J shed 0 bases, with 15 bases lying between them.

As DNA, the CDR3 is TGTGCCAGCAGCGTGACCCCAGGGGGCGGTTCACCCCTCCACTTT. Residues: CASSVTPGGGSPLHF. V and J are TRBV7-2 and TRBJ1-6; 8 nucleotides align to TRBD1. J was trimmed by 9 bases and V by 5 bases; bases with no gene match: 9. The germline V gene encodes CDR1 SGHTA and CDR2 FQGNSA. The length of the CDR3 is 15 residues.

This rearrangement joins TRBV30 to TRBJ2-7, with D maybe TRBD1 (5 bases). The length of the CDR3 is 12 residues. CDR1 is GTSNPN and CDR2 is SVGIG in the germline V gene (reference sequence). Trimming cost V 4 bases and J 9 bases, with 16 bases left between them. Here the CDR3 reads CAWTVGRQGQYF. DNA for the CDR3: TGTGCCTGGACCGTAGGACGGCAGGGGCAGTACTTC.

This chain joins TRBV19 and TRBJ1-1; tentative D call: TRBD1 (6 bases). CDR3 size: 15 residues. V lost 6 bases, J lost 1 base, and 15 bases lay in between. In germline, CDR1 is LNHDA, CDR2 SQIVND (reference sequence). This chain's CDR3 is CASRGTDRPNTEAFF. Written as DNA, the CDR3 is TGTGCCAGTAGGGGGACCGACAGGCCGAACACTGAAGCTTTCTTT.

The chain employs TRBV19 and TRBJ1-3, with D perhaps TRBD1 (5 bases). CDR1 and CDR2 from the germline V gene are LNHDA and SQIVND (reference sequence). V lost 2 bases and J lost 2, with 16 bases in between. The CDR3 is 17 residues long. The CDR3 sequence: CASSIQATSGPGNTIYF. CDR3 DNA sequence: TGTGCCAGTAGTATACAGGCGACCTCAGGGCCTGGAAACACCATATATTTT.

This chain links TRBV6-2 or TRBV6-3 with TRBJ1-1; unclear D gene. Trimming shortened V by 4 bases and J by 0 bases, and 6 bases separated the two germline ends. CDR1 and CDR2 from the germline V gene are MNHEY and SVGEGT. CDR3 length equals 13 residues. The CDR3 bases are TGTGCCAGCAGTTTTGAGGTGAACACTGAAGCTTTCTTT. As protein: CASSFEVNTEAFF.

CDR3 amino acids: CASSSATGAYNEQFF. The CDR3 DNA follows: TGTGCCAGCAGCTCAGCCACAGGGGCCTACAATGAGCAGTTCTTC. This sequence joins TRBV7-8 and TRBJ2-1; 7 bases match TRBD1. The CDR3 length is 15 residues. The V and J ends lost 4 bases and 2 bases, in that order; junction bases with no gene match: 5. Germline V gene data show CDR1 as SGHVS and CDR2 as FQNEAQ. The variable domain in full, with the rest retrieved from reference TRBV7-8 and TRBJ2-1, is GAGVSQSPRYKVAKRGQDVALRCDPISGHVSLFWYQQALGQGPEFLTYFQNEAQLDKSGLPSDRFFAERPEGSVSTLKIQRTQQEDSAVYLCASSSATGAYNEQFFGPGTRLTVL.

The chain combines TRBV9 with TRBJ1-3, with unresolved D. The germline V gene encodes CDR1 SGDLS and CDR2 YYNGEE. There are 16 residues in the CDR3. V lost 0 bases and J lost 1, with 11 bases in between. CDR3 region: CASSVGKHDSGNTIYF. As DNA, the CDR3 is TGTGCCAGCAGCGTAGGAAAACACGATTCTGGAAACACCATATATTTT.

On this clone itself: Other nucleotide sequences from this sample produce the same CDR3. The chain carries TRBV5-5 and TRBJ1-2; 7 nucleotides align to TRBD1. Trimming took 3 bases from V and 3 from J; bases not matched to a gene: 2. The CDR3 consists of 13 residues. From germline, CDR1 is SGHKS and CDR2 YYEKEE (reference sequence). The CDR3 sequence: CASSSTGDYGYTF. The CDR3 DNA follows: TGTGCCAGCAGCTCCACAGGGGACTATGGCTACACCTTC.

CDR3 region: CASSVGGTGGSGYGYTF. The CDR3 DNA reads as TGTGCCAGCAGCGTAGGGGGTACAGGGGGCAGTGGCTATGGCTACACCTTC. The genes are TRBV9 and TRBJ1-2; TRBD1 agrees at 9 bases. CDR3 length equals 17 residues. V shed 0 bases, J shed 4 bases, and the junction held 10 bases outside the gene matches. The germline V gene has CDR1 SGDLS and CDR2 YYNGEE.

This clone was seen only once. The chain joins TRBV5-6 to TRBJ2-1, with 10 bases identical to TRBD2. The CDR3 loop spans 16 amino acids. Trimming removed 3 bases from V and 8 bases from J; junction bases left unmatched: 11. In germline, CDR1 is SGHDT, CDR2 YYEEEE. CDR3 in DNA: TGTGCCAGCAGCTCCCTGGAGCGGGGGGGCATAGATGAGCAGTTCTTC. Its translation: CASSSLERGGIDEQFF.